What follows are 17 T cell receptor beta chains derived from one specimen sequenced in a study of vaccination and CD4 T cells after COVID-19. Specified treatment: roughly nine-day PBMC culture with coronavirus spike peptide pools or control peptides (ViraFEST assay). With the Oncomine TCR Beta short-read assay, DNA from cultured CD4+ T cells was sequenced. TCRdb re-analysed the PCR reads in MiXCR, keeping a single row per CDR3 protein. This sample has some 12,000 distinct CDR3 sequences; 40% to 60% occur once, and the top ten carry about 14%. What these receptors recognize is not known. The source material was CD4+ T cells from blood, cultured in vitro. These receptors were collected from a human donor who had recovered from COVID-19.

The chain links TRBV6-5 to TRBJ1-1; D is unresolved. This CDR3 is 13 amino acids long. The V gene's germline CDR1 is MNHEY and CDR2 SVGAGI. The V and J ends lost 2 bases and 7 bases respectively, with 11 bases between them. In DNA, the CDR3 is TGTGCCAGCAGTTACGGGTTAATGGGTGAAGCTTTCTTT. Its translation: CASSYGLMGEAFF.

This sequence joins TRBV19 and TRBJ1-4, with a weak D call TRBD1 (5 bases). The V and J ends lost 3 bases and 0 bases respectively, with 8 bases between them. Germline V lookup: CDR1 LNHDA, CDR2 SQIVND (reference sequence). This CDR3 is built from 15 residues. This chain's CDR3 is CASSIGATTNEKLFF. DNA of the CDR3: TGTGCCAGTAGTATCGGGGCAACAACTAATGAAAAACTGTTTTTT.

A single count supports this clonotype. V and J are TRBV6-2 or TRBV6-3 and TRBJ2-1; tentatively, D is TRBD1 (6 bases). The ends were cut back, 3 bases at V and 11 bases at J, with 20 bases in the middle. Germline-derived CDR1 and CDR2 are MNHEY and SVGEGT. The CDR3 spans 15 residues. The CDR3 here is CASSYGQGPLGQQFF. The CDR3 DNA reads as TGTGCCAGCAGTTATGGGCAGGGGCCACTCGGGCAGCAGTTCTTC.

The chain carries TRBV4-1 and TRBJ2-7; D may be TRBD1 or TRBD2 (7 bases each). The germline gives CDR1 MGHRA, CDR2 YSYEKL. CDR3 length: 14 amino acids. The V and J ends lost 3 bases and 2 bases respectively, with 11 bases between them. CDR3 DNA sequence: TGCGCCAGCAGCCAGAGCGGGACAGCCTACGAGCAGTACTTC. Translating it yields CASSQSGTAYEQYF.

The chain uses TRBV6-1 and TRBJ2-5; D may be TRBD1 (6 bases). The CDR3 is 13 residues long. Looked up from germline, CDR1 is MNHNS and CDR2 is SASEGT. Trimming removed 6 bases at V and 2 bases at J, with 10 bases between. Written as DNA, the CDR3 is TGTGCCAGCAGCCGGGACATTCAAGAGACCCAGTACTTC. Translation gives CASSRDIQETQYF.

This clonotype was observed a single time. The rearrangement uses TRBV5-1 and TRBJ2-7, with 7 bases matching TRBD1. Looked up from germline, CDR1 is SGHRS and CDR2 is YFSETQ. The CDR3 runs to 14 residues. Trimming took 0 bases from V and 2 from J; bases not matched to a gene: 2. CDR3 amino acids: CASSLDGQAYEQYF. DNA of the CDR3: TGCGCCAGCAGCTTGGACGGACAGGCCTACGAGCAGTACTTC. The full variable domain, completed using reference TRBV5-1 and TRBJ2-7, is KAGVTQTPRYLIKTRGQQVTLSCSPISGHRSVSWYQQTPGQGLQFLFEYFSETQRNKGNFPGRFSGRQFSNSRSEMNVSTLELGDSALYLCASSLDGQAYEQYFGPGTRLTVT.

This clonotype was seen only a few times. The chain recombines TRBV6-5 with TRBJ1-3; D gene uncertain. CDR1 MNHEY and CDR2 SVGAGI come from the germline V gene. The CDR3 consists of 13 residues. V lost 4 bases, J lost 0 bases, and 4 bases lay in between. The CDR3 DNA reads TGTGCCAGCAGTTCCAGCTCTGGAAACACCATATATTTT. Translation: CASSSSSGNTIYF.

This rearrangement joins TRBV5-4 to TRBJ1-1, with 10 bases aligning to TRBD1. Germline CDR1 is SGHNT and CDR2 is YYREEE (reference sequence). The CDR3 has 13 residues. V shed 7 bases and J 3 bases; nucleotides not matched to a gene: 3. The CDR3 protein is CASGGQGYTEAFF. CDR3 bases: TGTGCCAGCGGGGGACAGGGGTACACTGAAGCTTTCTTT.

The chain combines TRBV12-3 or TRBV12-4 with TRBJ1-6; 7 positions match TRBD1. Losses at the gene ends were 5 bases for V and 4 bases for J; bases not matched to a gene: 5. The CDR3 runs 15 residues. CDR3 DNA sequence: TGTGCCAGCAGTGACGGACAGGCTTATAATTCACCCCTCCACTTT. Its translation is CASSDGQAYNSPLHF.

The table lists this clonotype with a few counts. This chain joins TRBV20-1 and TRBJ2-2; D might be TRBD2 (6 bases). The germline CDR1 and CDR2 sequences are DFQATT and SNEGSKA (reference sequence). Trimming shortened V by 1 base and J by 7 bases, and 16 bases separated the two germline ends. The CDR3 is 15 residues long. The CDR3 protein is CSARGFGGASGELFF. The CDR3, as DNA: TGCAGTGCTAGAGGGTTTGGAGGGGCGAGCGGGGAGCTGTTTTTT.

The chain links TRBV5-1 to TRBJ2-7; D could derive from TRBD1 or TRBD2 (6 bases each). This CDR3 is 15 amino acids long. Trimming took 3 bases from V and 3 from J, leaving 16 bases between them. The germline gives CDR1 SGHRS, CDR2 YFSETQ. In nucleotides, the CDR3 is TGCGCCAGCAGCTCAGGGGACGCCGGGGGCTACGAGCAGTACTTC. Amino acids: CASSSGDAGGYEQYF.

The chain couples TRBV15 to TRBJ2-3; 10 nucleotides line up with TRBD1. The CDR3 has 16 residues. V dropped 2 bases and J dropped 3; count of bases not matched to a gene: 5. CDR1 LNHNV and CDR2 YYDKDF come from the germline V gene (reference sequence). Here the CDR3 DNA reads TGTGCCACCAGCAGATCGACAGGGGGCTGGACAGATACGCAGTATTTT. Residues: CATSRSTGGWTDTQYF. The whole variable domain, remainder taken from reference TRBV15 and TRBJ2-3, is DAMVIQNPRYQVTQFGKPVTLSCSQTLNHNVMYWYQQKSSQAPKLLFHYYDKDFNNEADTPDNFQSRRPNTSFCFLDIRSPGLGDTAMYLCATSRSTGGWTDTQYFGPGTRLTVL.

The chain combines TRBV19 with TRBJ2-7; 7 nucleotides match TRBD1. The CDR3 runs 14 residues. Germline-derived CDR1 and CDR2 are LNHDA and SQIVND (reference sequence). V shed 6 bases, J shed 4 bases, and the junction held 9 bases outside the gene matches. CDR3 coding DNA: TGTGCCAGTAGCCCCCGAGGGACAGAATACGAGCAGTACTTC. This codes for CASSPRGTEYEQYF.

The chain employs TRBV7-8 and TRBJ2-5; unclear D gene. The germline V gene has CDR1 SGHVS and CDR2 FQNEAQ. V lost 1 base to trimming and J lost 5 bases, with 20 bases between them. CDR3 size: 17 residues. In DNA, the CDR3 is TGTGCCAGCAGCTTAGAACTCGACTTGGGTGGCAGGGAGACCCAGTACTTC. Protein product: CASSLELDLGGRETQYF. The variable domain in full, with the rest retrieved from reference TRBV7-8 and TRBJ2-5, is GAGVSQSPRYKVAKRGQDVALRCDPISGHVSLFWYQQALGQGPEFLTYFQNEAQLDKSGLPSDRFFAERPEGSVSTLKIQRTQQEDSAVYLCASSLELDLGGRETQYFGPGTRLLVL.

This clonotype was observed a few times. The chain employs TRBV4-3 and TRBJ1-2; TRBD1 matches 9 bases. Germline V gene data show CDR1 as LGHNA and CDR2 as YSLEER. J lost 8 bases, V lost 2 bases, and 6 bases had no gene match. The CDR3 spans 14 residues. CDR3 in amino acids: CASSQPGQGWGYTF. The CDR3 coding sequence is TGCGCCAGCAGCCAACCGGGACAGGGTTGGGGCTACACCTTC.

This clonotype was seen only a few times. This chain uses TRBV27 with TRBJ1-6; D might be TRBD1 (6 bases). The V and J ends lost 2 bases and 0 bases respectively, with 17 bases between them. The CDR3 contains 19 residues. From germline, CDR1 is MNHEY and CDR2 SMNVEV (reference sequence). The CDR3: CASSLRGSGLSSYNSPLHF. The DNA for the CDR3 is TGTGCCAGCAGTTTAAGGGGGAGCGGGCTGAGCTCCTATAATTCACCCCTCCACTTT.

This clonotype turned up a few times. This chain uses TRBV5-1 with TRBJ1-1; D gene ambiguous. V lost 0 bases and J 4 bases, leaving 7 bases between the germline ends. There are 13 residues in the CDR3. Germline CDR1 is SGHRS and CDR2 is YFSETQ. CDR3 amino acids: CASSLESRTEAFF. The DNA of the CDR3 is TGCGCCAGCAGCTTGGAGTCACGCACTGAAGCTTTCTTT.